This paragraph covers one T cell receptor beta chain sequence. The antigen remains unidentified. The data originate from a study of lymphopenia after photon versus proton radiotherapy. Study-level points and caveats: Post-nadir TCR diversity decline inversely tracked overall survival among those who died.

Repertoires were generated with immunoSEQ multiplex PCR, while TCRdb's copy carries only in-frame clones and drops some. The sample yields 18,000 or so clones, 88% seen once. Sequenced here: peripheral blood, sampled from a patient treated with proton-based radiotherapy. This TCR was sampled from a man aged 65 to 85 with pancreatic cancer.

The CDR3 DNA sequence: TGCGCCAGCAGCCAAGATCCGGGGAGCACGGACATTCAGTACTTC. The encoded protein is CASSQDPGSTDIQYF. This rearrangement joins TRBV4-1 to TRBJ2-4; perhaps TRBD2 as D (5 bases). The CDR3 has 15 amino acids. The germline V gene has CDR1 MGHRA and CDR2 YSYEKL. The ends were cut back, 0 bases at V and 8 bases at J, with 14 bases in the middle.